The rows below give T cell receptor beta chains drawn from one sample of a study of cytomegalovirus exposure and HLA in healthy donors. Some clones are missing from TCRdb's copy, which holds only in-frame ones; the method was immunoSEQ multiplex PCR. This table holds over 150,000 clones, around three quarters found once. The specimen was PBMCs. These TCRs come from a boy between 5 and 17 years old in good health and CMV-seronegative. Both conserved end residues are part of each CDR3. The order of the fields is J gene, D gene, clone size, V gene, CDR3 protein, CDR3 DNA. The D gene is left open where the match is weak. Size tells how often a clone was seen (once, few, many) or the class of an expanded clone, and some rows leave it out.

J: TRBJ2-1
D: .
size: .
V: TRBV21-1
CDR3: CASSKGYDSPISYNEQFF
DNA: TGTGCCAGCAGCAAGGGTTATGACAGCCCAATCTCCTACAATGAGCAGTTCTTC

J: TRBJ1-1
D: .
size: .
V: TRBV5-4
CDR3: CASSLDYMNTEAFF
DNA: TGTGCCAGCAGCTTGGATTACATGAACACTGAAGCTTTCTTT

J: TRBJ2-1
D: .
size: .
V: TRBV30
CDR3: CAWSVRVDNEQFF
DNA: TGTGCCTGGAGTGTACGAGTCGACAATGAGCAGTTCTTC

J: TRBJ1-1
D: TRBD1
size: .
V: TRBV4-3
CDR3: CASSQDQGQINTEAFF
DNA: TGCGCCAGCAGCCAAGATCAGGGACAGATAAACACTGAAGCTTTCTTT

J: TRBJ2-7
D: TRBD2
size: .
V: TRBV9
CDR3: CASSVKAGGVVEQYF
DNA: TGTGCCAGCAGCGTTAAAGCGGGAGGGGTAGTCGAGCAGTACTTC

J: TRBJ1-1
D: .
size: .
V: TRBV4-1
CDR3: CASSQYRNTEAFF
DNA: TGCGCCAGCAGCCAATACAGGAACACTGAAGCTTTCTTT

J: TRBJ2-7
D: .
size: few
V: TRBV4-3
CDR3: CASSQNLEVSYEQYF
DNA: TGCGCCAGCAGCCAAAATTTGGAGGTTTCCTACGAGCAGTACTTC

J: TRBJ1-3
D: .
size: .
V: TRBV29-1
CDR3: CSVSPAGGGNTIYF
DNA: TGCAGCGTTTCTCCGGCGGGAGGGGGAAACACCATATATTTT

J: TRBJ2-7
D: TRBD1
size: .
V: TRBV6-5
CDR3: CASSYGTGYEQYF
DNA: TGTGCCAGCAGTTACGGGACAGGCTACGAGCAGTACTTC

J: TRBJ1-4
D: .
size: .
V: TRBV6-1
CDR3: CASSPHARLLEKLFF
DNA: TGTGCCAGCAGTCCCCACGCTAGGCTTTTGGAAAAACTGTTTTTT

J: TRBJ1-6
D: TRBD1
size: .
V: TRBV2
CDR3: CASSEPPGDRFYNSPLHF
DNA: TGTGCCAGCAGTGAACCGCCCGGGGACAGATTCTATAATTCCCCCCTCCACTTT

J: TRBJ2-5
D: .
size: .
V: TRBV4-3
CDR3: CASSQDLAGEEETQYF
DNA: TGCGCCAGCAGCCAAGATCTAGCAGGGGAAGAAGAGACCCAGTACTTC

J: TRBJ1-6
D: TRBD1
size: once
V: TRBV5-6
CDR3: CASSLRQGGGNSPLHF
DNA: TGTGCCAGCAGCTTGCGGCAGGGGGGTGGGAATTCACCCCTCCACTTT

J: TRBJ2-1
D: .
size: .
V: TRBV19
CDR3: CASSIDRQGEQFF
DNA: TGTGCCAGTAGTATAGATCGTCAGGGTGAGCAGTTCTTC

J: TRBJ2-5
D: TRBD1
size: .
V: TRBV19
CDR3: CASSTVQGSETQYF
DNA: TGTGCCAGTAGTACAGTACAGGGGTCGGAGACCCAGTACTTC

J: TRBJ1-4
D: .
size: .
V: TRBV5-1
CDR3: CASSPGQGSTNEKLFF
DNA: TGCGCCAGCAGCCCCGGGCAGGGGTCAACTAATGAAAAACTGTTTTTT

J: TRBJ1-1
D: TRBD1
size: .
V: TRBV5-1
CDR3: CASSGTGGVTEAFF
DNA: TGCGCCAGCAGCGGAACAGGGGGGGTCACTGAAGCTTTCTTT

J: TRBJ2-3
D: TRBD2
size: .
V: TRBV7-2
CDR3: CASSRVAGGRTDTQYF
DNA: TGTGCCAGCAGCAGAGTAGCGGGAGGCCGCACAGATACGCAGTATTTT

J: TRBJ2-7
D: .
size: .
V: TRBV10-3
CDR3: CATQGISDEQYF
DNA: TGTGCCACACAGGGAATCTCTGACGAGCAGTACTTC

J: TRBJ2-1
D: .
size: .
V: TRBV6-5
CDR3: CASRPGIGRGNEQFF
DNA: TGTGCCAGCAGACCGGGGATCGGGAGAGGCAATGAGCAGTTCTTC

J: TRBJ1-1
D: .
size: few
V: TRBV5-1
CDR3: CASRRGPDTEAFF
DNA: TGCGCCAGCCGGCGGGGGCCGGACACTGAAGCTTTCTTT

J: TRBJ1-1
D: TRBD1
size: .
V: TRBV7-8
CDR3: CASSPTTRTGVNTEAFF
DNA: TGTGCCAGCAGCCCGACGACTCGGACAGGGGTGAACACTGAAGCTTTCTTT

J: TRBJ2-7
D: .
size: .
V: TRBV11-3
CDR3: CASSLDYGTRSYEQYF
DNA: TGTGCCAGCAGCTTAGATTACGGGACACGATCCTACGAGCAGTACTTC

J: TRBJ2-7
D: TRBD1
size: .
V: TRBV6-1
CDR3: CASSEMGQPPYEQYF
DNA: TGTGCCAGCAGTGAAATGGGACAGCCCCCCTACGAGCAGTACTTC

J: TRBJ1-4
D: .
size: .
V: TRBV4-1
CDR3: CASSQEADYNEKLFF
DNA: TGCGCCAGCAGCCAAGAGGCAGACTATAATGAAAAACTGTTTTTT

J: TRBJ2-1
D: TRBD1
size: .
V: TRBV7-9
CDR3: CASSSLRQGWSSYNEQFF
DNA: TGTGCCAGCAGCTCCTTAAGACAGGGCTGGAGCTCCTACAATGAGCAGTTCTTC

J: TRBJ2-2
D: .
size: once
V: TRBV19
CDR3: CASSLSGIGELFF
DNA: TGTGCCAGTAGCCTCAGCGGCATCGGGGAGCTGTTTTTT

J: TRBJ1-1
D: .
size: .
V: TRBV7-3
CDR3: CASSPIGPGKEAFF
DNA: TGTGCCAGCAGCCCAATCGGTCCCGGGAAAGAAGCTTTCTTT

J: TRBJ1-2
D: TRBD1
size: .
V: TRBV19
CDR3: CASSLGTGNYGYTF
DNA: TGTGCCAGTAGCCTCGGGACAGGGAACTATGGCTACACCTTC

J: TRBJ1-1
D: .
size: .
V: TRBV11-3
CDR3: CASSFMGGTEAFF
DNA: TGTGCCAGCAGCTTCATGGGGGGCACTGAAGCTTTCTTT

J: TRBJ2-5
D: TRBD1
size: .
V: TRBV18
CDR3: CASSPARDRGETQYF
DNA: TGTGCCAGCTCACCCGCCCGGGACAGGGGAGAGACCCAGTACTTC

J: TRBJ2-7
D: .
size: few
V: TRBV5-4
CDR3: CASSLALGPNEQYF
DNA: TGTGCCAGCAGCTTGGCATTGGGGCCAAACGAGCAGTACTTC

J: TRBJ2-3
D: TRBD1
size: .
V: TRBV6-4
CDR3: CASSDSTGERPDTQYF
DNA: TGTGCCAGCAGTGACTCTACAGGGGAGAGGCCAGATACGCAGTATTTT

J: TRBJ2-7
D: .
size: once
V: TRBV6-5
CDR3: CASSMLAASSEQYF
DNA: TGTGCCAGCAGCATGCTAGCAGCGTCGAGCGAGCAGTACTTC

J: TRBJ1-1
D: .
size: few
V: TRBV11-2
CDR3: CASSSMGSWGQMDTEAFF
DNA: TGTGCCAGCAGCTCGATGGGGAGTTGGGGGCAAATGGACACTGAAGCTTTCTTT

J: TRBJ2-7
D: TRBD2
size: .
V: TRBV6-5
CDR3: CASSRTGLAAYEQYF
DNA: TGTGCCAGCAGTCGCACTGGACTAGCGGCCTACGAGCAGTACTTC

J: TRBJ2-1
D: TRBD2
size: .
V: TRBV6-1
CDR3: CASSELGLAGASYNEQFF
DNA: TGTGCCAGCAGTGAATTGGGACTAGCGGGGGCCTCCTACAATGAGCAGTTCTTC

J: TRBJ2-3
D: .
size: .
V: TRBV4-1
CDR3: CASSQPASHTDTQYF
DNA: TGCGCCAGCAGCCAACCAGCGAGCCACACAGATACGCAGTATTTT

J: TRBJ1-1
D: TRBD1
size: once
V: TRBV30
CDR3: CAWRGTGITEAFF
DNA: TGTGCCTGGAGGGGGACAGGGATCACTGAAGCTTTCTTT

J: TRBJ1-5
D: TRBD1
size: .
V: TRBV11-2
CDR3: CASSADRGLVEPQHF
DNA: TGTGCCAGCAGCGCCGACAGGGGGCTCGTTGAGCCCCAGCATTTT

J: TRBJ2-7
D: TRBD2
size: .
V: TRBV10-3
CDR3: CAISDPTGGYEQYF
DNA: TGTGCCATCAGTGACCCCACGGGAGGCTACGAGCAGTACTTC

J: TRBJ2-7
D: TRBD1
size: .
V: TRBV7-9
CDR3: CASSRLHRGDYYEQYF
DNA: TGTGCCAGCAGCCGGCTGCACAGGGGCGATTACTACGAGCAGTACTTC

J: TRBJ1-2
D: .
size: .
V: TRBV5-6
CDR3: CASSTDSYGYTF
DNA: TGTGCCAGCTCCACAGATTCCTATGGCTACACCTTC

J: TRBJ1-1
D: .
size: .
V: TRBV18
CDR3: CASSQSSTEVNTEAFF
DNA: TGTGCCAGCTCACAATCCTCGACGGAGGTGAACACTGAAGCTTTCTTT

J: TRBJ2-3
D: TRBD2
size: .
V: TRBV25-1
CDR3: CASSESGRVSDTQYF
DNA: TGTGCCAGCAGTGAAAGCGGGAGGGTTTCAGATACGCAGTATTTT

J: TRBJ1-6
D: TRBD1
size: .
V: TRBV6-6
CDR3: CASRPDRGPYNSPLHF
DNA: TGTGCCAGCAGACCTGACAGGGGACCCTATAATTCACCCCTCCACTTT